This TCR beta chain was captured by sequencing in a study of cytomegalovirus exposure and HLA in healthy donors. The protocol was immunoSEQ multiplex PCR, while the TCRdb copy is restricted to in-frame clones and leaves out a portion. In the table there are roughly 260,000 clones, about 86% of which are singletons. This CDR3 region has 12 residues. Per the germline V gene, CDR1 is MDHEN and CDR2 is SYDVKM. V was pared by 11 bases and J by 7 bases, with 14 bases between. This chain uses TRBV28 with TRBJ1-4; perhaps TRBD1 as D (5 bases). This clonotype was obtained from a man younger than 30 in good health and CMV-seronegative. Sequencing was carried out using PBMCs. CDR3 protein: CAGLGAGEKLFF. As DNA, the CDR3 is TGTGCCGGCTTAGGGGCCGGTGAAAAACTGTTTTTT.